The 16 T cell receptor beta chains below were found in one sample sequenced in a study of cytomegalovirus exposure and HLA in healthy donors. The PCR used 60 Vbeta and 13 Jbeta primers. TCRdb's copy holds only in-frame clones and misses some; the assay was immunoSEQ multiplex PCR. The top ten hold about 5.9% of the sample, which has roughly 100,000 clones, nearly 85% seen once. The sequencing input was PBMCs. The receptors were sampled from a man younger than 35 in good health and CMV-seronegative.

This chain uses TRBV27 with TRBJ2-3, with 10 bases fitting TRBD2. In germline, CDR1 is MNHEY, CDR2 SMNVEV (reference sequence). The junction had 7 bases not matched to a gene; V was cut back by 2 bases and J by 5 bases. This CDR3 region has 16 residues. The CDR3 here is CASSLGLAGALDTQYF. The CDR3 DNA is TGTGCCAGCAGTTTAGGGCTAGCGGGAGCATTAGATACGCAGTATTTT.

The chain is built from TRBV19 and TRBJ2-7; maybe TRBD2 (6 bases). Between the trimmed V and J ends, which lost 5 bases and 5 bases, there was a span of 19 bases. CDR1 is LNHDA, CDR2 SQIVND, per germline (reference sequence). CDR3 size: 15 residues. The CDR3 here is CASSSGTPGNHEQYF. The CDR3 DNA is TGTGCCAGTAGTTCGGGGACTCCAGGGAATCACGAGCAGTACTTC.

This clone showed up just a few times. The chain has TRBV5-4 and TRBJ2-1; D not certain. The CDR3 runs to 13 residues. Trimming removed 2 bases at V and 6 bases at J, with 9 bases between. CDR1 SGHNT and CDR2 YYREEE come from the germline V gene (reference sequence). DNA for the CDR3: TGTGCCAGCAGCTTTGAGCGAACCAATGAGCAGTTCTTC. Amino acids: CASSFERTNEQFF.

This chain joins TRBV7-9 and TRBJ2-3; 7 bases are shared with TRBD1. Germline V gene data show CDR1 as SEHNR and CDR2 as FQNEAQ (reference sequence). The CDR3 totals 16 residues. The trim removed 8 bases at V and 5 bases at J, leaving 16 bases unmatched. CDR3 protein: CASYRHLGQAKDTQYF. Written as DNA, the CDR3 is TGTGCCAGCTACCGACACCTAGGACAGGCCAAAGATACGCAGTATTTT.

The CDR3, as DNA: TGTGCCAGCAGTCGAGGGGGCTGGATGAACACTGAAGCTTTCTTT. Amino acid sequence: CASSRGGWMNTEAFF. The chain is built from TRBV6-4 and TRBJ1-1, with 7 nucleotides matching TRBD1. Germline trimming cut 5 bases from V and 0 bases from J; bases unmatched to any gene: 6. The germline CDR1 and CDR2 sequences are MRHNA and SNTAGT. The CDR3 extends over 15 amino acids.

This chain connects TRBV6-5 to TRBJ1-1, with 7 bases aligning to TRBD1. Germline V lookup: CDR1 MNHEY, CDR2 SVGAGI. V shed 10 bases and J 6 bases; nucleotides not matched to a gene: 11. This CDR3 spans 13 amino acids. CDR3 bases: TGTGCCACCCGCCAGGGGACAGTACCTGAAGCTTTCTTT. This gives the protein CATRQGTVPEAFF.

Details on this clone: Its ends do not fully match the called genes, so a read error is possible. J is TRBJ2-5 and V is TRBV7-9; 8 bases line up with TRBD2. In germline, CDR1 is SEHNR, CDR2 FQNEAQ (reference sequence). The CDR3 totals 17 residues. Here the CDR3 reads CSSSLVRGGRVWPEQYF. The CDR3 region has the DNA TGTTCCAGCAGCTTAGTTCGGGGGGGACGGGTTTGGCCGGAGCAGTACTTC. Combining the CDR3 with reference TRBV7-9 and TRBJ2-5 gives the whole variable domain DTGVSQNPRHKITKRGQNVTFRCDPISEHNRLYWYRQTLGQGPEFLTYFQNEAQLEKSRLLSDRFSAERPKGSFSTLEIQRTEQGDSAMYLCSSSLVRGGRVWPEQYFGPGTRLLVL.

The chain combines TRBV4-3 with TRBJ2-1; 9 positions agree with TRBD2. The CDR3 consists of 15 residues. The germline gives CDR1 LGHNA, CDR2 YSLEER. J was trimmed by 3 bases and V by 4 bases; bases with no gene match: 4. Here the CDR3 reads CASSLNSGGYNEQFF. In nucleotides, the CDR3 is TGCGCCAGCAGCCTCAATAGCGGGGGCTACAATGAGCAGTTCTTC.

This clone was seen a few times. V is TRBV7-3 and J is TRBJ2-2, with 7 bases lining up with TRBD2. Germline V gene sequence: CDR1 SGHTA, CDR2 FQGTGA. The V gene end was trimmed by 5 bases and the J gene end by 8 bases; junction bases not matched to a gene: 5. CDR3 length: 13 amino acids. CDR3 DNA: TGTGCCAGCAGCCCCCAGCGGGATGGGGAGCTGTTTTTT. Translation gives CASSPQRDGELFF.

J is TRBJ2-1 and V is TRBV11-2, with D possibly TRBD1 on 7 matching bases. Germline-derived CDR1 and CDR2 are SGHAT and FQNNGV. V was clipped by 4 bases and J by 9 bases, with 10 bases between them. The CDR3 is 12 residues long. The CDR3 region has the DNA TGTGCCAGCAGCTCGCAGGGGGGTGAGCAGTTCTTC. Translated, it gives CASSSQGGEQFF.

V and J are TRBV6-1 and TRBJ2-7, with TRBD1 as a possible D gene (6 bases). The CDR3 consists of 14 residues. The V gene lost 8 bases and the J gene lost 3 bases, with 17 bases spanning the gap. Germline V lookup: CDR1 MNHNS, CDR2 SASEGT. The DNA for the CDR3 is TGTGCCAGCGACAGGCGGAGCTCGGGCTACGAGCAGTACTTC. Protein product: CASDRRSSGYEQYF.

The rearrangement links TRBV28 to TRBJ1-2; TRBD1 agrees at 7 bases. This CDR3 is built from 15 residues. Per the germline V gene, CDR1 is MDHEN and CDR2 is SYDVKM. Germline trimming cut 6 bases from V and 2 bases from J; bases unmatched to any gene: 9. The CDR3 sequence: CASSLGQVLNYGYTF. In DNA, the CDR3 is TGTGCCAGCAGCCTTGGACAGGTCCTAAACTATGGCTACACCTTC.

The chain uses TRBV7-9 and TRBJ1-1; D possibly corresponds to TRBD1 (6 bases). Deletions cut 2 bases from V and 6 bases from J, with 16 bases between. The CDR3 runs 15 residues. The germline V gene has CDR1 SEHNR and CDR2 FQNEAQ (reference sequence). The CDR3 loop is CASSLLGGLGPEAFF. CDR3 DNA: TGTGCCAGCAGCTTATTGGGGGGGCTAGGACCTGAAGCTTTCTTT.

The V and J genes are TRBV15 and TRBJ1-4; maybe TRBD1 (5 bases). This CDR3 spans 15 amino acids. CDR1 and CDR2 (germline): LNHNV, YYDKDF (reference sequence). Between the trimmed V and J ends, which lost 0 bases and 4 bases, there was a span of 9 bases. The CDR3 nucleotides are TGTGCCACCAGCAGAGATCGGGGGAATAATGAAAAACTGTTTTTT. Protein product: CATSRDRGNNEKLFF.

V and J are TRBV19 and TRBJ1-2; D is undetermined. Trimming took 5 bases from V and 2 from J, leaving 12 bases between them. This CDR3 comprises 14 residues. Germline V gives CDR1 LNHDA, CDR2 SQIVND (reference sequence). CDR3 sequence (DNA): TGTGCCAGTAGTCTACTCACAGCCAACTATGGCTACACCTTC. Translation: CASSLLTANYGYTF.

J is TRBJ1-5 and V is TRBV19, with 8 bases matching TRBD1. The CDR3 has 14 amino acids. Germline V CDR1 and CDR2: LNHDA, SQIVND (reference sequence). V lost 3 bases and J lost 3; bases outside the gene matches: 1. The CDR3 reads CASSMGQANQPQHF. The CDR3 region has the DNA TGTGCCAGTAGTATGGGACAGGCCAATCAGCCCCAGCATTTT.